This entry concerns a single T cell receptor beta chain. Antigen unknown. The entry originates in a study of T cells expressing NK-cell markers. Broader study findings: One observes that, in a few donors, these clonotypes were also the leading ones within the CD3+CD56-NKG2C+ fraction.

TCRdb re-called the 5' RACE reads and catalogs CDR3 proteins one per entry, DNA excluded. The repertoire table contains about 550,000 distinct CDR3 sequences. This CDR3 spans 16 amino acids. The sequenced sample consisted of blood T cells: a sorted CD56 or NKG2C T cell subset, CD4+ or CD8+ T cells, or bulk PBMC T cells (not recorded which). This chain links TRBV12-3 or TRBV12-4 with TRBJ1-6; TCRdb proposes TRBD1, but this gene call is untestable without DNA. The clonotype originates from a man younger than 35 in good health. The CDR3 here is CASRGGSGGYNSPLHF.